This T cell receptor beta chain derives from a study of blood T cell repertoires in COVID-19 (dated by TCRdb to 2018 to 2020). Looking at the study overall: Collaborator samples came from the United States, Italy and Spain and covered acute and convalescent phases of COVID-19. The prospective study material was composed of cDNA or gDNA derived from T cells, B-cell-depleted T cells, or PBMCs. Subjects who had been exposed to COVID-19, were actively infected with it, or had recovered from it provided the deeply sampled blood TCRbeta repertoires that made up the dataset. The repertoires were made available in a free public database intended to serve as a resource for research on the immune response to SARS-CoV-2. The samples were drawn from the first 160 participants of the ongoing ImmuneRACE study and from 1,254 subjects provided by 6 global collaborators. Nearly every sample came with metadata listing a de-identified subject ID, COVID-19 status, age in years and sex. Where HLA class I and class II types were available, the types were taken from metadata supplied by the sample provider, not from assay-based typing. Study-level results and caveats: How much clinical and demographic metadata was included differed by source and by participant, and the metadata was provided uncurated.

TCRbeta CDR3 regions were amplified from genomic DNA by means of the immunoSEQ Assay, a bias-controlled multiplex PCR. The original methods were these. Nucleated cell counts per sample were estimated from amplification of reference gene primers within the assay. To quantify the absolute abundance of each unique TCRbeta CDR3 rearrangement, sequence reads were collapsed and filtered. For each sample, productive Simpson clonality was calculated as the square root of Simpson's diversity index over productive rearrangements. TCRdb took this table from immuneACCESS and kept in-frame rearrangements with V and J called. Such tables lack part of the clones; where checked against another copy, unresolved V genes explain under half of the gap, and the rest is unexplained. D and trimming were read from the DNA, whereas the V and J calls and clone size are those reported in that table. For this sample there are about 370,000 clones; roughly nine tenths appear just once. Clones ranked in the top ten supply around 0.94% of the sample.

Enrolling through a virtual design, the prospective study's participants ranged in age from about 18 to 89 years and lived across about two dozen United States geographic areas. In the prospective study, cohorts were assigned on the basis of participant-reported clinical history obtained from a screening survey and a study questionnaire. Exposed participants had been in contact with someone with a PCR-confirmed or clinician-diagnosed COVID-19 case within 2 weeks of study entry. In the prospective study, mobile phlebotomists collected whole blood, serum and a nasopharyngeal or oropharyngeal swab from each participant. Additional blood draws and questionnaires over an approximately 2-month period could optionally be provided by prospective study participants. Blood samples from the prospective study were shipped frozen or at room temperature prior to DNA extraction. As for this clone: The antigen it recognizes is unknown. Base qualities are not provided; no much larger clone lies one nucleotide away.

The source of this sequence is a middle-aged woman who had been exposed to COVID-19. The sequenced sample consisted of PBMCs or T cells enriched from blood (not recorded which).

The CDR3 is CSAPTGPGYTF. The bases are TGCAGTGCGCCGACAGGGCCTGGCTACACCTTC. The chain links TRBV20-1 with TRBJ1-2, with 7 bases matching TRBD1. According to the germline V gene (reference sequence), CDR1 reads DFQATT and CDR2 reads SNEGSKA. The CDR3, cysteine through phenylalanine, is 11 amino acids long. Here the CDR3 DNA is all that survives: 33 bases in frame from base 1. V has 6 bases trimmed and J has 7 bases trimmed; junction bases matching no gene number 5.